This T cell receptor (beta chain) originates from a study of regulatory T cells in long-lasting Graves disease. Overall study results and limits: TRBV28, TRBJ1-2 and TRBJ2-5 were segments that persistent disease favored.

The CDR3 length is 12 residues. From germline, CDR1 is MNHNS and CDR2 SASEGT. The V end was cut by 5 bases, the J end by 8 bases, with 10 bases between. Time point indicated: newly diagnosed GD, antithyroid drugs for less than 3 months. Extracted PBMC RNA gave rise to the TCR library. The TCR beta library used iRepertoire HTBI primers with Arm-PCR amplification of CDR3. Each CDR3 protein is one row after TCRdb ran MiXCR on the multiplex PCR reads. The data hold fewer than 650,000 distinct CDR3 sequences, with around 15% observed a single time. As concerns this clonotype: Its antigen is undetermined.

A further study also used this sample, focusing on T cells in Graves' hyperthyroidism and ophthalmopathy.

The origin of this receptor is a woman in her 30s with Graves disease. The sample consisted of peripheral blood mononuclear cells (PBMCs), taken at new diagnosis, from a patient treated with antithyroid drugs. V is TRBV6-1 and J is TRBJ2-1; D not resolved. The CDR3 spells CASSPYVYEQFF. The CDR3 DNA is TGTGCCAGCAGTCCCTACGTTTATGAGCAGTTCTTC.